This TCR beta chain was identified in a study of T cell responses to AZD1222 COVID-19 vaccine. Assay used: immunoSEQ multiplex PCR; TCRdb lists only in-frame clones, some missing. The sample consists of roughly 70,000 clones, about 91% of them appearing once. Germline CDR1 and CDR2: MDHEN and SYDVKM. V shed 5 bases, J shed 1 base, and the junction held 20 bases outside the gene matches. This CDR3 contains 20 residues. The receptor was isolated from an adult who received the AZD1222 COVID-19 vaccine. The V gene is TRBV28, the J gene TRBJ1-1; TRBD1 matches at 9 bases. Sequenced here: peripheral blood, sampled 28 days after the second AZD1222 dose. This CDR3 is CASSPISGTGITVANTEAFF. The CDR3 region has the DNA TGTGCCAGCAGTCCAATATCCGGGACAGGGATTACTGTGGCGAACACTGAAGCTTTCTTT.